This T cell receptor (beta chain) was found in a study of cytomegalovirus exposure and HLA in healthy donors. The overall study: An earlier analysis found under 130 million unique TCR beta sequences from approximately 200 million T cells.

Between the trimmed V and J ends, which lost 0 bases and 5 bases, there was a span of 13 bases. The CDR3 contains 15 residues. Germline CDR1 reads LNHNV; CDR2 reads YYDKDF (reference sequence). PCR primers comprised 60 Vbeta and 13 Jbeta primers. The table came from immunoSEQ multiplex PCR; TCRdb's copy has only in-frame clones and leaves some out. The data contain about 150,000 clones, around 66% of them singletons. The TCR sequence derives from a woman in her twenties or thirties in good health and CMV-seropositive. The specimen was PBMCs. V gene TRBV15 combines with J gene TRBJ1-1; a weak D match, TRBD1 (5 bases). Here the CDR3 DNA reads TGTGCCACCAGCAGAGATTTTGCAGGGAAAACTGAAGCTTTCTTT. Its protein product is CATSRDFAGKTEAFF.